This passage covers 8 T cell receptor beta chains from one sample sequenced in a study of OX40 agonist ivuxolimab in advanced cancers. Profiled with immunoSEQ multiplex PCR; TCRdb holds only in-frame clones, not every one. The data show roughly 58,000 clones, over 90% seen once. The material sequenced was CD4+ or CD8+ T cells sorted from blood, taken in a trial of the OX40 agonist ivuxolimab. The receptors here all came from an adult with an advanced solid tumor such as melanoma, head and neck, liver or kidney cancer.

This rearrangement joins TRBV10-3 to TRBJ1-4; D not certain. Germline V CDR1 and CDR2: ENHRY, SYGVKD. V was pared by 0 bases and J by 8 bases, with 7 bases between. The CDR3 runs 13 residues. The CDR3 DNA sequence: TGTGCCATCAGTGAGTCGGCGGCGGAAAAACTGTTTTTT. Translation gives CAISESAAEKLFF.

The gene calls are TRBV19 and TRBJ2-1; D is undetermined. This CDR3 region has 13 residues. Looked up from germline, CDR1 is LNHDA and CDR2 is SQIVND (reference sequence). V lost 5 bases to trimming and J lost 1 base, with 6 bases between them. The CDR3, as DNA: TGTGCCAGTAGTGCCGGTTCCTACAATGAGCAGTTCTTC. It is translated as CASSAGSYNEQFF.

The chain is built from TRBV27 and TRBJ2-7; no reliable D call. CDR1 is MNHEY, CDR2 SMNVEV, per germline (reference sequence). The V and J ends lost 2 bases and 8 bases respectively, with 13 bases between them. The CDR3 is 13 amino acids. The CDR3 protein is CASSLADARQQYF. Here the CDR3 DNA reads TGTGCCAGCAGTTTAGCGGATGCCCGGCAGCAGTACTTC.

This chain joins TRBV19 and TRBJ2-7; D uncertain. Germline assignment: CDR1 LNHDA and CDR2 SQIVND (reference sequence). The CDR3 consists of 13 residues. Trimming took 7 bases from V and 0 from J, leaving 10 bases between them. This chain's CDR3 is CASTSSGSYEQYF. CDR3 in DNA: TGTGCCAGTACCTCAAGTGGCTCCTACGAGCAGTACTTC.

This chain links TRBV7-3 with TRBJ2-2; D is perhaps TRBD1 (6 bases). The CDR3 is 17 residues long. Germline loops: CDR1 SGHTA, CDR2 FQGTGA. V was cut by 4 bases and J by 3 bases, with 18 bases left in between. Written as DNA, the CDR3 is TGTGCCAGCAGCTGGACAGATGGCAATCGGGACACCGGGGAGCTGTTTTTT. Translated: CASSWTDGNRDTGELFF.

The chain uses TRBV23-1 and TRBJ1-5, with D unresolved. TRBV23-1 is an ORF, with its function uncertain. The V end was cut by 0 bases, the J end by 3 bases, with 15 bases between. This CDR3 spans 17 amino acids. The CDR3 protein is CASSQSFLGGTNQPQHF. For the CDR3, the DNA is TGCGCCAGCAGTCAATCGTTCTTGGGCGGTACCAATCAGCCCCAGCATTTT.

This chain joins TRBV6-5 and TRBJ2-3; 8 bases agree with TRBD2. V lost 6 bases to trimming and J lost 4 bases; unmatched junction nucleotides: 9. This CDR3 has 15 residues. CDR1 MNHEY and CDR2 SVGAGI come from the germline V gene. CDR3 DNA sequence: TGTGCCAGCAGCTGGAATAGCGGGGATTCAGATACGCAGTATTTT. This gives the protein CASSWNSGDSDTQYF.

This chain uses TRBV28 with TRBJ1-2, with D possibly being TRBD1 (6 bases). The ends were cut back, 4 bases at V and 4 bases at J, with 22 bases in the middle. Germline CDR1 reads MDHEN; CDR2 reads SYDVKM. The CDR3 extends over 17 amino acids. Written as DNA, the CDR3 is TGTGCCAGCAGTTCTATAAGGGAGGCAGGGGTACCCTATGGCTACACCTTC. Its protein is CASSSIREAGVPYGYTF.